This T cell receptor (beta chain) was identified during a study of control samples from healthy donors and cancer patients. Data came from immunoSEQ multiplex PCR; TCRdb stores just in-frame clones and leaves some out. In the table there are 100,000 to 110,000 clones, roughly nine tenths of which are singletons. The sequenced sample was blood. The source is a woman aged 45 to 65 in good health.

The CDR3 DNA is TGTGCCAGCAGCCAGGGGACTAGCGGGGGCATCTACAATGAGCAGTTCTTC. This gives the protein CASSQGTSGGIYNEQFF. The J gene is TRBJ2-1, the V gene TRBV4-2; 14 nucleotides match TRBD2. The ends lost 3 bases at V and 3 bases at J; junction bases unmatched: 4. Germline CDR1 LGHNA, CDR2 YNFKEQ. The CDR3 has 17 amino acids.